This TCR beta chain comes out of a study of T cell repertoires in cytomegalovirus infection. On the study more broadly: It was the public TCR beta signatures that indicated both CMV infection and matching HLA type.

V shed 3 bases and J shed 5 bases, with 11 bases lying between them. The CDR3 runs to 14 residues. Germline V gives CDR1 SNHLY, CDR2 FYNNEI. General observations from the study: Within the response measured ex vivo, HLA-C-restricted CMV-specific TCR beta clonotypes were dominant.

Points on this clonotype: The antigen remains unidentified.

One entry per CDR3 protein, called by TCRdb with MiXCR from the reads. The profile shows about 400,000 distinct CDR3 sequences, over 15% of them singletons. The rearrangement links TRBV2 to TRBJ1-5; tentatively, D is TRBD1 (5 bases). The sequenced sample consisted of PBMCs. The clonotype originates from a human donor in good health (CMV status not recorded). Some clones in this sample may be carry-over from other donors' samples. CDR3 DNA sequence: TGTGCCAGCAGTGATTTGGGGCCAGATCAGCCCCAGCATTTT. Protein: CASSDLGPDQPQHF.